Reported below is one T cell receptor beta chain. The data derive from a study of blood T cell repertoires in COVID-19. Looking at the study overall: The United States, Italy and Spain provided the acute and convalescent COVID-19 samples. Sources were T cells, B-cell-depleted T cells, or PBMCs; the material itself was cDNA or gDNA.

Original methodology: Estimation of nucleated cell counts was performed using reference gene primer amplification. The method was immunoSEQ multiplex PCR; TCRdb's version includes in-frame clones alone and lacks a portion of them. V and J calls and clone size are as listed in that table; D and trimming were resolved from the DNA. The repertoire holds tens of thousands of clones, 88% seen once, with roughly 9.1% in the top ten. Germline V CDR1 and CDR2: LNHNV, YYDKDF (reference sequence). The CDR3 is 12 residues long. The V end was cut by 5 bases, the J end by 5 bases, with 7 bases between. The sequencing sample was made of peripheral blood. This sequence originates from a human donor in a cohort sampled during active COVID-19. The chain is built from TRBV15 and TRBJ1-5; D unclear. The CDR3 sequence is CATSLSDQPQHF. The CDR3 coding sequence is TGTGCCACCAGCCTAAGCGATCAGCCCCAGCATTTT.